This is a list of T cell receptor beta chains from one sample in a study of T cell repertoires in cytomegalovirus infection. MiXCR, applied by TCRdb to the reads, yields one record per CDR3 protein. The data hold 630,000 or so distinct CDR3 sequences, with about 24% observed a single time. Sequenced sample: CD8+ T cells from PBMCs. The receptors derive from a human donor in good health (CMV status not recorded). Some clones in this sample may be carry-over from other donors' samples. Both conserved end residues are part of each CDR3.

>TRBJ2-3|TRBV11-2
CASSLEAPGGPRTDTQYF
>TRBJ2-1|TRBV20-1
CSASLGRLNEQFF
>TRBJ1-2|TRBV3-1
CASSQDPWVDLLQGGYGYTF
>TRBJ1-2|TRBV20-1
CSADGQGARGYTF
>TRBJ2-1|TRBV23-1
CASSRFSRKDRENEQFF
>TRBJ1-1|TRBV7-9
CASSLGYGGMGNTEAFF
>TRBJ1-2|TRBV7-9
CASSLARTTNYGYTF
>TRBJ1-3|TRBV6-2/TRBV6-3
CASSYLRDKFDTIYF
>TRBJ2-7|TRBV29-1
CSVEAGPGREQYF
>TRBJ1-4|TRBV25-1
CASSDSQALYATNEKLFF
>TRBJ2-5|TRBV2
CASSEYRRETQYF
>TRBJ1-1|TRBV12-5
CASGFAVNTEAFF
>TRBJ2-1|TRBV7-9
CASSLEGLLDEQFF
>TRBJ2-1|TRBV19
CASSVEIAYSYNEQFF
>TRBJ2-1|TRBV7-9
CASSPRLAVPYNEQFF
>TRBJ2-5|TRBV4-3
CASSQDLWRGLQETQYF
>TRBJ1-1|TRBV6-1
CASRIRGEAFF
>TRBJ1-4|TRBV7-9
CASSKRTDRELFF
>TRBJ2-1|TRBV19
CASRSGGPNEQFF
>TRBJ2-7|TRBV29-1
CSAGTGDYEQYF